The present T cell receptor beta chain was sequenced within a study of CXCR3-negative and CXCR3-positive naive CD8 T cells. Overall study results and limits: Partially decreased CXCR3 expression was recorded after cryopreservation, and fresh PBMCs were used in most assays. CXCR3-positive naive cells had TRB CDR3s that were more hydrophobic than CXCR3-negative naive cells had.

TRB cDNA libraries were made by UMI-labeled 5' RACE. TCRdb re-called the 5' RACE reads and catalogs CDR3 proteins one per entry, DNA excluded. In total, the table holds 65,000 to 75,000 distinct CDR3 sequences. CDR1 is SGHTA, CDR2 FQGNSA, per germline. This CDR3 comprises 15 residues. Turning to this clonotype: What it binds is not known.

Every individual CD8+ T cell subset underwent sorting in triplicate at 300,000 to 350,000 cells apiece. The sequence was collected from a human donor in good health. Some clones in this sample may be carry-over from other donors' samples. Sequenced material: naive CXCR3+ CD8+ T cells from blood. Subset here: CD45RO-CCR7+CD27+CD95- naive CD8+ T cells expressing CXCR3 (TNR3+). The chain combines TRBV7-2 with TRBJ2-7; TCRdb proposes TRBD1, but this gene call is untestable without DNA. Here the CDR3 reads CASRNPGQGFYEQYF.